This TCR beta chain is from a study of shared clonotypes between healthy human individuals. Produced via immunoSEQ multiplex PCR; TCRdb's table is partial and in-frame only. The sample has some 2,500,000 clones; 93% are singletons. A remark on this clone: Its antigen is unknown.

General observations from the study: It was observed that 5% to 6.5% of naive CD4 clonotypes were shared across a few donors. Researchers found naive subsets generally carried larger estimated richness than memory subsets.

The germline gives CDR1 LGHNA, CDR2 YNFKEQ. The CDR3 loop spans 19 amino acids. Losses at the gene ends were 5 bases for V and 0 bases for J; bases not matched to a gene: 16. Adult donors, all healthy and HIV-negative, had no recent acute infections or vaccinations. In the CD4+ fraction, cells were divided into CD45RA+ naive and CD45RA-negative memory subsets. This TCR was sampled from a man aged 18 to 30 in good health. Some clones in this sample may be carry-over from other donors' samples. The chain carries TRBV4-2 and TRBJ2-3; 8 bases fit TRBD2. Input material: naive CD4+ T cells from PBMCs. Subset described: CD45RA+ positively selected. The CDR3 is CASSTKRDSGASSTDTQYF. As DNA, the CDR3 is TGTGCCAGCAGCACCAAAAGGGATAGCGGGGCCTCTAGCACAGATACGCAGTATTTT.